This record looks at one T cell receptor (beta chain) sequence and its context. The PCR contained 60 Vbeta and 13 Jbeta primers. Clones were read by immunoSEQ multiplex PCR, and TCRdb kept only the in-frame ones, dropping some. The repertoire has approximately 170,000 clones, 80% to 90% of them found once; the top ten carry 2.4%. This entry is derived from a study of cytomegalovirus exposure and HLA in healthy donors. CDR3 size: 14 residues. CDR1 is SGHAT, CDR2 FQNNGV, per germline. Trimming took 3 bases from V and 7 from J; bases not matched to a gene: 7. V is TRBV11-2 and J is TRBJ2-5; 8 bases agree with TRBD1. This receptor was obtained from a male donor in good health and CMV-seronegative. Sequencing was performed on PBMCs. The DNA for the CDR3 is TGTGCCAGCAGCTTGACAGGGGCCGTGGGGACCCAGTACTTC. Translating it yields CASSLTGAVGTQYF.